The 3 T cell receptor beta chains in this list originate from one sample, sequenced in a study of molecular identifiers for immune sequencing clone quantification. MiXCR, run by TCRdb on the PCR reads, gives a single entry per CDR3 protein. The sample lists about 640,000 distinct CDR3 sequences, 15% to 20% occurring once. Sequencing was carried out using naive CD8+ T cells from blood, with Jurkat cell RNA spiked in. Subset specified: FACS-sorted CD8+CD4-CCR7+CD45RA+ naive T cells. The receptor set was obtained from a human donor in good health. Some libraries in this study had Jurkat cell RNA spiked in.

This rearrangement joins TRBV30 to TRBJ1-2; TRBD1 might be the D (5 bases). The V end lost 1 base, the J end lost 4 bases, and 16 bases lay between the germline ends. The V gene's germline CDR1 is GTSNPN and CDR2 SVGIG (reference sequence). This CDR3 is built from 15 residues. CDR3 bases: TGTGCCTGGAGTGGGGTCCACCGGGACGGCTATGGCTACACCTTC. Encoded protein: CAWSGVHRDGYGYTF.

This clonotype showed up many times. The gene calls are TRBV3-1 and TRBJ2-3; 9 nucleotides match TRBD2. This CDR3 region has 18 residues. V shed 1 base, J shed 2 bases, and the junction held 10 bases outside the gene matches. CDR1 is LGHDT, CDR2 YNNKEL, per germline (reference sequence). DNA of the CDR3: TGTGCCAGCAGCCAAGCGTTTGCTAGCGGGGACGACACAGATACGCAGTATTTT. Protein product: CASSQAFASGDDTDTQYF.

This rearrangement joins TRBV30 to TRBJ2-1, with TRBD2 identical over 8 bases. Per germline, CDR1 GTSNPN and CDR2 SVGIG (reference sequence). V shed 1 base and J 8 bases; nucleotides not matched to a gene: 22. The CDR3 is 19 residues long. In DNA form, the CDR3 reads TGTGCCTGGAGTGCCCTTCAGTTTGGAACTAGCGGTACTTACGATGAGCAGTTCTTC. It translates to CAWSALQFGTSGTYDEQFF.